This record looks at one T cell receptor beta chain sequence and its context. Its matching antigen is unknown. This sample was taken from a study of CD8 T cells in ankylosing spondylitis. TCRdb re-derived calls from the 5' RACE reads in MiXCR, one entry per CDR3 protein. The sample shows 200,000 to 300,000 distinct CDR3 sequences, about 10% of them seen only once. CDR1 and CDR2 (germline): MNHEY, SVGEGT. The CDR3 loop spans 15 amino acids. Trimming pared 5 bases from V and 7 bases from J, leaving 18 bases between. Findings of the study overall: Previous work reported some of these motif variants in the synovial fluid and blood of reactive arthritis.

Sequencing input: blood, either unsorted or a sorted T cell fraction (not recorded which). The J gene is TRBJ2-1, the V gene TRBV6-2 or TRBV6-3; no definite D call. The clonotype originates from a male donor with ankylosing spondylitis or in good health (not recorded which). CDR3 nucleotides: TGTGCCAGCAGTCCGAAGGCACCCGTAACGAATGAGCAGTTCTTC. This gives the protein CASSPKAPVTNEQFF.